The 14 T cell receptor beta chains below were found in one sample sequenced in a study of CD4 T cells in relation to SARS-CoV-2 and coronaviruses. Method: immunoSEQ multiplex PCR; TCRdb's copy keeps in-frame clones and lacks some. The sample has approximately 38,000 clones, more than 75% seen once. Source material: memory CD4+ T cells from PBMCs. The receptors originated from an adult with COVID-19.

This clone was detected once. The chain links TRBV29-1 to TRBJ2-7; D possibly corresponds to TRBD1 (6 bases). The CDR3 runs to 13 residues. V lost 4 bases to trimming and J lost 2 bases, with 12 bases between them. Germline CDR1 reads SQVTM; CDR2 reads ANQGSEA. CDR3 sequence (DNA): TGCAGCGTTGTGCAGGGGCCACCCTACGAGCAGTACTTC. It yields the protein CSVVQGPPYEQYF.

DNA for the CDR3: TGTGCCAGCACCGGGACTAGCGGGGGGTTGGGCACAGATACGCAGTATTTT. Translation gives CASTGTSGGLGTDTQYF. The rearrangement links TRBV5-5 to TRBJ2-3, with 15 bases fitting TRBD2. CDR1 is SGHKS and CDR2 is YYEKEE in the germline V gene (reference sequence). V was clipped by 6 bases and J by 1 base; unmatched bases: 6. The length of the CDR3 is 17 residues.

The table lists this clone with a count of one. The V call is TRBV27, the J call TRBJ2-7; D may be TRBD1 (6 bases). Trimming took 6 bases from V and 3 from J, leaving 24 bases between them. The CDR3 spans 17 residues. CDR1 MNHEY and CDR2 SMNVEV come from the germline V gene (reference sequence). The CDR3 nucleotides read TGTGCCAGCAGGTCCGGCCCGTGGGGGCTTTCGGGCTACGAGCAGTACTTC. This encodes CASRSGPWGLSGYEQYF.

The rearrangement links TRBV10-3 to TRBJ2-6, with 7 bases identical to TRBD1. This CDR3 has 16 amino acids. Germline CDR1 and CDR2: ENHRY and SYGVKD. With V trimmed by 8 bases and J by 0 bases, 7 bases remained unmatched. This chain's CDR3 is CAIVGTAVSGANVLTF. CDR3 in DNA: TGTGCCATCGTCGGGACAGCCGTCTCTGGGGCCAACGTCCTGACTTTC.

The chain employs TRBV28 and TRBJ2-7; the match to TRBD2 covers 9 bases. From germline, CDR1 is MDHEN and CDR2 SYDVKM. V dropped 7 bases and J dropped 7; count of bases not matched to a gene: 14. The CDR3 runs to 15 residues. The CDR3 loop is CASTPSRSGGLEQYF. Here the CDR3 DNA reads TGTGCCAGCACTCCAAGTAGAAGCGGGGGGCTGGAGCAGTACTTC.

The chain uses TRBV6-6 and TRBJ1-5; D uncertain. Germline V gene sequence: CDR1 MNHNY, CDR2 SVGAGI (reference sequence). V lost 2 bases and J lost 4, with 9 bases in between. The CDR3 covers 14 residues. CDR3 DNA sequence: TGTGCCAGCAGTTACGGTGTCCCTAATCAGCCCCAGCATTTT. It translates to CASSYGVPNQPQHF.

The rearrangement joins TRBV6-5 to TRBJ1-1, with a possible D match to TRBD1 (6 bases). Germline V CDR1 and CDR2: MNHEY, SVGAGI. The CDR3 is 13 residues long. The germline V and J ends were trimmed by 8 bases and 2 bases, with 12 bases remaining between them. The CDR3 is CASSKGVNTEAFF. DNA for the CDR3: TGTGCCAGCTCAAAGGGGGTAAACACTGAAGCTTTCTTT.

The gene calls are TRBV7-2 and TRBJ2-2; D may match TRBD1 or TRBD2 (5 bases each). V was shortened by 6 bases and J by 6 bases, with 17 bases between the two germline ends. From germline, CDR1 is SGHTA and CDR2 FQGNSA. The CDR3 spans 15 residues. CDR3 residues: CASSFGVGTSGELFF. The CDR3, as DNA: TGTGCCAGCAGTTTCGGGGTAGGGACGTCCGGGGAGCTGTTTTTT.

The gene calls are TRBV28 and TRBJ2-3; TRBD1 agrees at 7 bases. The CDR3 spans 14 residues. Trimming took 6 bases from V and 5 from J; bases not matched to a gene: 8. Germline V gene sequence: CDR1 MDHEN, CDR2 SYDVKM. The chain's CDR3 is CASSTGTEGDTQYF. As DNA, the CDR3 is TGTGCCAGCAGCACTGGGACAGAGGGAGATACGCAGTATTTT.

The chain carries TRBV29-1 and TRBJ1-6; D is ambiguous. The CDR3 extends over 13 amino acids. The V gene's germline CDR1 is SQVTM and CDR2 ANQGSEA. V lost 7 bases and J lost 2, with 9 bases in between. The CDR3 region has the DNA TGCAGCGCCCGGGCCGCCTATAATTCACCCCTCCACTTT. Residues: CSARAAYNSPLHF.

This clone was recorded once. The chain has TRBV5-1 and TRBJ2-7; 10 positions agree with TRBD2. This CDR3 is built from 16 residues. The V gene's germline CDR1 is SGHRS and CDR2 YFSETQ. Germline trimming cut 2 bases from V and 5 bases from J; bases unmatched to any gene: 10. CDR3 in DNA: TGCGCCAGCAGCTTTGTCCTATCAGCGGGGGGGAACGAGCAGTACTTC. Translated, it gives CASSFVLSAGGNEQYF.

This CDR3 is CASSIRAEAYGYTF. CDR3 in DNA: TGTGCCAGTAGTATCAGGGCAGAAGCATATGGCTACACCTTC. V gene TRBV19 combines with J gene TRBJ1-2, with a tentative D call TRBD1 (5 bases). Trimming removed 3 bases from V and 5 bases from J, with 13 bases in between. The CDR3 has 14 amino acids. CDR1 is LNHDA, CDR2 SQIVND, per germline (reference sequence). The whole variable domain, filled in from reference TRBV19 and TRBJ1-2, reads DGGITQSPKYLFRKEGQNVTLSCEQNLNHDAMYWYRQDPGQGLRLIYYSQIVNDFQKGDIAEGYSVSREKKESFPLTVTSAQKNPTAFYLCASSIRAEAYGYTFGSGTRLTVV.

This clone has only a few counts. The CDR3 DNA reads TGTGCCAGCAGCTTAGTCCAGGGGAACACTGAAGCTTTCTTT. This encodes CASSLVQGNTEAFF. This chain uses TRBV7-8 with TRBJ1-1, with a possible D match to TRBD1 (5 bases). The germline V gene encodes CDR1 SGHVS and CDR2 FQNEAQ. The CDR3 sequence is 14 residues long. The V gene lost 1 base and the J gene lost 1 base, with 7 bases spanning the gap.

This chain joins TRBV5-5 and TRBJ1-5; D unclear. CDR1 is SGHKS, CDR2 YYEKEE, per germline (reference sequence). This CDR3 is built from 12 residues. V dropped 4 bases and J dropped 4 bases, with 6 bases sitting between them. In nucleotides, the CDR3 is TGTGCCAGCAGCGTGAGGAATCAGCCCCAGCATTTT. Its protein is CASSVRNQPQHF. The whole variable domain, filled in from reference TRBV5-5 and TRBJ1-5, reads DAGVTQSPTHLIKTRGQQVTLRCSPISGHKSVSWYQQVLGQGPQFIFQYYEKEERGRGNFPDRFSARQFPNYSSELNVNALLLGDSALYLCASSVRNQPQHFGDGTRLSIL.